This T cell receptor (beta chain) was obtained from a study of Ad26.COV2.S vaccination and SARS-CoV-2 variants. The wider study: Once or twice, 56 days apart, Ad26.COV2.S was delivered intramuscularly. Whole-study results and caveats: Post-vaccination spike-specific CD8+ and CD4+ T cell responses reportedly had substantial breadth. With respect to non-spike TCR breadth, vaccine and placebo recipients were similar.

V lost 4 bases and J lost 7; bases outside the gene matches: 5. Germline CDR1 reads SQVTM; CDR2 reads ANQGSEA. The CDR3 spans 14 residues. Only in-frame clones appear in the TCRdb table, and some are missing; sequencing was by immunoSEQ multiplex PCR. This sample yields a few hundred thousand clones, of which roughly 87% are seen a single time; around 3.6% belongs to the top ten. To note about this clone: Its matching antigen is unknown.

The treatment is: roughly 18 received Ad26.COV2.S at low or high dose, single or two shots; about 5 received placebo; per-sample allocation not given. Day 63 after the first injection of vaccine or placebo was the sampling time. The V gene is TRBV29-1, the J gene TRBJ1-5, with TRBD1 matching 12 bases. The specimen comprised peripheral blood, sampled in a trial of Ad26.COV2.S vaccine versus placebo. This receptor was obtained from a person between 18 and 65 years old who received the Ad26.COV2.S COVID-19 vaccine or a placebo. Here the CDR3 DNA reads TGCAGCGTTGCCTCGGGACAGGGGGCACAGCCCCAGCATTTT. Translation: CSVASGQGAQPQHF.